Listed below are T cell receptor beta chains from one sample, sequenced in a study of T-cell memory formation after mild COVID-19. TCRdb used MiXCR to reprocess the 5' RACE reads, holding one entry per CDR3 protein. The sample has about 190,000 distinct CDR3 sequences; around 20% are singletons. Material: PBMCs or a T cell subset sorted from them (not recorded which). The receptors were gathered from an adult woman who had mild COVID-19 (a few samples of this study predate the infection). Cell type and time point are not known. Each CDR3 is given with its conserved first and last residue. D genes are given only for firm matches. A row's size may be missing; if present it is once, few, many or a size class.

>-|TRBJ2-1|TRBV9|-|14
CASSGLPPYNEQFF
TGTGCCAGCAGTGGCCTCCCCCCCTACAATGAGCAGTTCTTC
>few|TRBJ2-7|TRBV7-9|-|14
CASSLGVSSGEQYF
TGTGCCAGCAGCTTAGGTGTCTCGTCGGGGGAGCAGTACTTC
>few|TRBJ2-2|TRBV24-1|TRBD2|20
CATSDQRGPSGNANTGELFF
TGTGCCACCAGTGATCAGCGGGGTCCTAGCGGGAACGCGAACACCGGGGAGCTGTTTTTT
>few|TRBJ1-1|TRBV12-3/TRBV12-4|-|13
CASSFRGRTEAFF
TGTGCCAGCAGTTTTAGGGGGAGGACTGAAGCTTTCTTT
>-|TRBJ2-3|TRBV15|TRBD2|16
CATSRDLAGGGDTQYF
TGTGCCACCAGCAGAGATCTCGCGGGGGGTGGAGATACGCAGTATTTT
>many|TRBJ1-2|TRBV20-1|-|14
CSASRTLTNYGYTF
TGCAGTGCTAGTAGGACGCTTACTAACTATGGCTACACCTTC
>few|TRBJ2-3|TRBV6-1|-|16
CASRSNREGGTDTQYF
TGTGCCAGCAGATCGAACAGGGAAGGGGGCACAGATACGCAGTATTTT
>few|TRBJ2-7|TRBV4-1|-|15
CASSQAAGQNYEQYF
TGCGCCAGCAGCCAAGCCGCTGGACAGAACTACGAGCAGTACTTC
>many|TRBJ2-1|TRBV7-8|-|19
CASSLVGSAFGSSYNEQFF
TGTGCCAGCAGCTTAGTAGGTAGCGCGTTCGGGAGCTCCTACAATGAGCAGTTCTTC
>-|TRBJ2-7|TRBV5-1|-|13
CASSFEDSYEQYF
TGCGCCAGCAGCTTTGAGGACAGCTACGAGCAGTACTTC
>-|TRBJ2-4|TRBV27|-|16
CASSLRQGRAKNIQYF
TGTGCCAGCAGTTTAAGGCAAGGGAGAGCCAAAAACATTCAGTACTTC
>-|TRBJ1-1|TRBV12-3/TRBV12-4|-|16
CASSPPGGRTNTEAFF
TGTGCCAGCAGTCCCCCGGGGGGACGGACGAACACTGAAGCTTTCTTT
>many|TRBJ1-5|TRBV24-1|TRBD1|17
CATSDPWRNRGDQPQHF
TGTGCCACCAGTGATCCGTGGCGGAACAGGGGTGATCAGCCCCAGCATTTT
>-|TRBJ1-6|TRBV6-5|-|14
CASSPKTGNSPLHF
TGTGCCAGCAGCCCTAAAACAGGGAATTCACCCCTCCACTTT
>-|TRBJ2-7|TRBV5-4|TRBD1|12
CASGTGGWEQYF
TGTGCCAGCGGGACAGGGGGCTGGGAGCAGTACTTC
>-|TRBJ1-2|TRBV7-9|-|11
CASSLRQESTF
TGTGCCAGCAGCTTAAGACAGGAAAGCACCTTC
>-|TRBJ2-7|TRBV7-9|TRBD2|15
CASSPVEGGPGEQYF
TGTGCCAGCAGCCCCGTGGAGGGAGGGCCGGGCGAGCAGTACTTC
>-|TRBJ2-2|TRBV6-5|-|15
CASSYNGGQSGELFF
TGTGCCAGCAGTTATAATGGGGGCCAGTCCGGGGAGCTGTTTTTT
>few|TRBJ1-4|TRBV6-2/TRBV6-3|-|13
CASSANNNEKLFF
TGTGCCAGCAGTGCCAACAACAATGAAAAACTGTTTTTT
>-|TRBJ2-5|TRBV20-1|-|17
CSARSTSGRAREETQYF
TGCAGTGCTAGGTCGACGAGCGGGCGTGCTCGAGAGGAGACCCAGTACTTC
>-|TRBJ2-5|TRBV19|TRBD1|16
CASSDRWTGRKETQYF
TGTGCCAGTAGTGACCGATGGACAGGGAGGAAAGAGACCCAGTACTTC
>few|TRBJ1-6|TRBV5-6|-|18
CASSLGPEWRLNNSPLHF
TGTGCCAGCAGCTTGGGGCCCGAATGGCGGTTAAATAATTCACCCCTCCACTTT
>-|TRBJ1-2|TRBV30|-|13
CAWSPGWGYGYTF
TGTGCCTGGAGCCCGGGCTGGGGCTATGGCTACACCTTC
>few|TRBJ2-3|TRBV20-1|-|15
CSAGPPGQNTDTQYF
TGCAGTGCTGGCCCTCCGGGACAAAACACAGATACGCAGTATTTT
>-|TRBJ1-5|TRBV12-3/TRBV12-4|-|15
CASSPRALSNQPQHF
TGTGCCAGCAGTCCCCGGGCCCTTAGCAATCAGCCCCAGCATTTT
>-|TRBJ2-7|TRBV7-6|-|15
CASSLEGGRTYEQYF
TGTGCCAGCAGCTTAGAAGGCGGGCGTACCTACGAGCAGTACTTC
>many|TRBJ1-3|TRBV5-1|-|16
CASSLDSLGSGNTIYF
TGCGCCAGCAGCCTCGACAGTTTAGGATCTGGAAACACCATATATTTT
>-|TRBJ1-1|TRBV6-6|TRBD1|17
CASSYHISDRGGTEAFF
TGTGCCAGCAGTTACCATATTTCGGACAGGGGAGGAACTGAAGCTTTCTTT
>-|TRBJ2-1|TRBV11-2|TRBD2|17
CASSLARLAGPYNEQFF
TGTGCCAGCAGCTTAGCCAGACTAGCGGGACCCTACAATGAGCAGTTCTTC
>-|TRBJ2-3|TRBV7-2|-|13
CASSLAESGTQYF
TGTGCCAGCAGCTTAGCCGAGTCCGGGACGCAGTATTTT
>-|TRBJ2-7|TRBV4-1|TRBD2|15
CASSQGTSGDYEQYF
TGCGCCAGCAGCCAAGGAACTAGCGGGGACTACGAGCAGTACTTC
>-|TRBJ2-7|TRBV6-6|-|13
CASTKRGGYEQYF
TGTGCCAGCACGAAGAGGGGAGGCTACGAGCAGTACTTC
>few|TRBJ1-1|TRBV5-6|-|14
CASSLGYANTEAFF
TGTGCCAGCAGCTTAGGGTACGCGAACACTGAAGCTTTCTTT
>once|TRBJ2-4|TRBV12-3/TRBV12-4|TRBD1|16
CASARGTGAVGNIQYF
TGTGCCAGCGCCCGGGGGACAGGGGCGGTGGGTAACATTCAGTACTTC
>-|TRBJ2-5|TRBV20-1|-|10
CSCSWETQYF
TGCAGTTGTAGCTGGGAGACCCAGTACTTC
>-|TRBJ1-6|TRBV2|-|12
CASRDSNSPLHF
TGTGCCAGCAGGGACAGTAATTCACCCCTCCACTTT
>-|TRBJ1-3|TRBV5-1|-|15
CASSSLGETGNTIYF
TGCGCCAGCAGCTCCCTAGGGGAGACTGGAAACACCATATATTTT
>-|TRBJ2-7|TRBV9|-|15
CASSVGRGSSYEQYF
TGTGCCAGCAGCGTAGGACGGGGGAGCTCCTACGAGCAGTACTTC
>-|TRBJ2-7|TRBV6-1|-|15
CASSVGRGATYEQYF
TGTGCCAGCAGTGTTGGCAGGGGAGCAACCTACGAGCAGTACTTC
>many|TRBJ2-4|TRBV7-8|-|12
CASSEPPNIQYF
TGTGCCAGCAGCGAACCCCCCAACATTCAGTACTTC
>few|TRBJ2-3|TRBV7-8|-|13
CASSLGLWDTQYF
TGTGCCAGCAGCCTCGGACTCTGGGATACGCAGTATTTT
>-|TRBJ1-3|TRBV25-1|TRBD1|13
CASQGVNGNTIYF
TGTGCCTCACAGGGGGTGAATGGAAACACCATATATTTT
>-|TRBJ1-2|TRBV6-6|-|15
CASSPPRSVDYGYTF
TGTGCCAGCAGCCCTCCTCGGAGCGTAGACTATGGCTACACCTTC
>-|TRBJ2-1|TRBV12-3/TRBV12-4|TRBD1|15
CASSRTGAVYNEQFF
TGTGCCAGCAGTAGGACAGGGGCCGTCTACAATGAGCAGTTCTTC